The 10 T cell receptor beta chains below all came from one sample that was sequenced in a study of blood T cell repertoires in COVID-19. Repertoires were generated with immunoSEQ multiplex PCR, while TCRdb's copy carries only in-frame clones and drops some. The sample shows some 200,000 clones, roughly 86% of them seen only once. Source material: peripheral blood. The receptors shown here come from a man aged 40-49 years with active or convalescent COVID-19.

This chain links TRBV3-1 (or the pseudogene TRBV3-2) with TRBJ2-2; a weak D match, TRBD2 (7 bases). Trimming took off 3 bases at V and 7 bases at J, with 12 bases between the two ends. The germline gives CDR1 LGHDT, CDR2 YNNKEL (reference sequence). This CDR3 has 14 amino acids. CDR3 nucleotides: TGTGCCAGCAGCCAGGGGCGGGGGCTCGGGGAGCTGTTTTTT. This sequence encodes CASSQGRGLGELFF.

This chain uses TRBV6-4 with TRBJ1-4; 9 positions agree with TRBD1. The CDR3 has 13 residues. Per the germline V gene, CDR1 is MRHNA and CDR2 is SNTAGT. V lost 10 bases and J lost 8; bases outside the gene matches: 8. DNA of the CDR3: TGTGCCACCTGGGGGGACAGGGAGGAAAAACTGTTTTTT. Translation gives CATWGDREEKLFF.

The genes are TRBV7-3 and TRBJ2-1, with 7 bases aligning to TRBD2. Unmatched junction bases numbered 8, after V lost 1 base and J lost 5 bases. The CDR3 covers 16 residues. Per the germline V gene, CDR1 is SGHTA and CDR2 is FQGTGA. CDR3 nucleotide sequence: TGTGCCAGCAGCTTAATTGCGGGAGAGGGGCACAATGAGCAGTTCTTC. This encodes CASSLIAGEGHNEQFF.

This clone was detected only once. This rearrangement joins TRBV11-2 to TRBJ2-3; tentatively, D is TRBD2 (5 bases). The V end was cut by 0 bases, the J end by 8 bases, with 9 bases between. The V gene's germline CDR1 is SGHAT and CDR2 FQNNGV. The CDR3 has 13 amino acids. CDR3 sequence: CASSLDLASTQYF. The CDR3 DNA reads TGTGCCAGCAGCTTAGATTTAGCGAGTACGCAGTATTTT.

The CDR3 DNA follows: TGTGCCAGCCAGGGTACAGGATACAATGAGCAGTTCTTC. This encodes CASQGTGYNEQFF. The chain is built from TRBV2 and TRBJ2-1; weak D call: TRBD1 (5 bases). CDR1 is SNHLY, CDR2 FYNNEI, per germline. Trimming took 8 bases from V and 4 from J, leaving 12 bases between them. The CDR3 is 13 residues long.

This sequence joins TRBV7-3 and TRBJ2-6; D possibly corresponds to TRBD2 (7 bases). The germline V gene has CDR1 SGHTA and CDR2 FQGTGA. The CDR3 covers 15 residues. V dropped 3 bases and J dropped 2 bases, with 8 bases sitting between them. The CDR3 sequence is CASSLGGPGANVLTF. As DNA, the CDR3 is TGTGCCAGCAGCTTGGGGGGGCCTGGGGCCAACGTCCTGACTTTC.

The chain employs TRBV4-1 and TRBJ1-2; the D gene is possibly TRBD1 (5 bases). Trimming pared 3 bases from V and 1 base from J, leaving 15 bases between. Germline CDR1 and CDR2: MGHRA and YSYEKL. The CDR3 covers 16 residues. Here the CDR3 DNA reads TGCGCCAGCAGCCATGCACAGACGACAGTTAACTATGGCTACACCTTC. This encodes CASSHAQTTVNYGYTF.

The chain carries TRBV5-8 and TRBJ1-2, with D perhaps matching TRBD1 (5 bases). Germline V lookup: CDR1 SGHTS, CDR2 YDEGEE. Deletions cut 4 bases from V and 5 bases from J, with 12 bases between. The CDR3 has 13 amino acids. DNA of the CDR3: TGTGCCAGCAGCATGCCGGGGGGTTATGGCTACACCTTC. Its translation is CASSMPGGYGYTF.

This chain uses TRBV4-1 with TRBJ1-5, with a possible D match to TRBD1 (5 bases). This CDR3 comprises 16 residues. The V end lost 3 bases, the J end lost 3 bases, and 15 bases lay between the germline ends. The V gene's germline CDR1 is MGHRA and CDR2 YSYEKL. The CDR3 here is CASSQTDRSYNQPQHF. The DNA for the CDR3 is TGCGCCAGCAGCCAGACAGATCGGTCCTACAATCAGCCCCAGCATTTT.

The chain employs TRBV5-4 and TRBJ2-1, with D perhaps TRBD2 (5 bases). Germline CDR1 SGHNT, CDR2 YYREEE (reference sequence). The CDR3 is 13 amino acids. Trimming removed 5 bases at V and 7 bases at J, with 13 bases between. Here the CDR3 reads CASRLRVGNEQFF. CDR3 bases: TGTGCCAGCAGACTGAGGGTTGGGAATGAGCAGTTCTTC.